The rows below give T cell receptor beta chains drawn from one sample of a study of shared clonotypes between healthy human individuals. Sequenced by immunoSEQ multiplex PCR; TCRdb stores in-frame clones only, minus some. The sample records some 2.1 million clones, approximately 95% being singletons. The sample was naive CD8+ T cells sorted from blood. The receptors were gathered from a man aged 18 to 35 in good health. The conserved cysteine and the conserved F or W are not part of the CDR3 here. The D gene is left open where the match is weak.

cdr3_aa j_call d_call v_call
ASSSRTVIYGYT TRBJ1-2 NA TRBV6-6
ASSLWESGGNTIY TRBJ1-3 NA TRBV11-2
ASSLYADYEQY TRBJ2-7 NA TRBV5-8
ASSLNSYEQY TRBJ2-7 NA TRBV5-6
ACFGQVGTEAF TRBJ1-1 TRBD1 TRBV30
ASSLAPGDVAFEQF TRBJ2-1 NA TRBV7-9
ASSQEERGGTSYEQY TRBJ2-7 TRBD2 TRBV4-1
ASNYGDEAF TRBJ1-1 NA TRBV27
ASNLGTGNQPQH TRBJ1-5 TRBD1 TRBV28
ASSLRVVSNQPQH TRBJ1-5 NA TRBV28
ASSGGVDTGAYEQY TRBJ2-7 TRBD1 TRBV5-1
AISEGTLATSVTDTQY TRBJ2-3 NA TRBV10-3
ASSLGDSGNTIY TRBJ1-3 NA TRBV5-6
AWSYDSYEQY TRBJ2-7 NA TRBV30
ASSQGTPSSYEQY TRBJ2-7 NA TRBV4-1
ASSIDRVAAIQY TRBJ2-4 TRBD1 TRBV27
ASSQYRNTEAF TRBJ1-1 NA TRBV4-3
ASSPAAFHEQY TRBJ2-7 NA TRBV19
ASIATSGSNTGELF TRBJ2-2 TRBD2 TRBV2
ASSVDLGTGNHEQY TRBJ2-7 TRBD1 TRBV6-1
ASSQVKGPPMNTEAF TRBJ1-1 NA TRBV14
ASSLFPQGPPLMNTEAF TRBJ1-1 NA TRBV11-2
ATGLAGSYEQY TRBJ2-7 TRBD2 TRBV6-1
ASSYGPGQPQH TRBJ1-5 NA TRBV6-5
AWDTGTGELF TRBJ2-2 NA TRBV30
ASSPAAGDGYT TRBJ1-2 NA TRBV18
ASKGQGEYEQY TRBJ2-7 TRBD1 TRBV7-9
AWSVITNYGYT TRBJ1-2 NA TRBV30
ASSQVGSSYNEQF TRBJ2-1 NA TRBV4-1